This T cell receptor beta chain was identified in a study of OX40 agonist ivuxolimab in advanced cancers. The protocol was immunoSEQ multiplex PCR, while the TCRdb copy is restricted to in-frame clones and leaves out a portion. The sample contains roughly 38,000 clones, approximately 80% of which appear only once. The CDR3 is made up of 16 amino acids. Germline V gene lookup returns CDR1 MNHEY and CDR2 SMNVEV (reference sequence). With V trimmed by 5 bases and J by 2 bases, 11 bases remained unmatched. The sequence derives from an adult with an advanced solid tumor such as melanoma, head and neck, liver or kidney cancer. The chain combines TRBV27 with TRBJ2-7; 8 nucleotides agree with TRBD2. The starting material was CD4+ or CD8+ T cells sorted from blood, obtained in a trial of the OX40 agonist ivuxolimab. The CDR3 loop reads CASSTRTSLSPYEQYF. Here the CDR3 DNA reads TGTGCCAGCAGTACGCGGACTAGCTTATCCCCCTACGAGCAGTACTTC.